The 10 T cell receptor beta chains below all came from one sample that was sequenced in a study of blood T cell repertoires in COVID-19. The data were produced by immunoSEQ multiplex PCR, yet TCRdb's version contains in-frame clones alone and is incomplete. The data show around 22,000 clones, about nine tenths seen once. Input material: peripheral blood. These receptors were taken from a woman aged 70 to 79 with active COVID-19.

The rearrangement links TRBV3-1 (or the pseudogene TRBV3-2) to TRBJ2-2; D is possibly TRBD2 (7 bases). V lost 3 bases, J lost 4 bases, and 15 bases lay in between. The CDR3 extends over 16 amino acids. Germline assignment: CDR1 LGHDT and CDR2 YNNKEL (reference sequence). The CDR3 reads CASSQGGLASTGELFF. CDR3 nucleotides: TGTGCCAGCAGCCAGGGGGGGCTAGCGAGCACCGGGGAGCTGTTTTTT.

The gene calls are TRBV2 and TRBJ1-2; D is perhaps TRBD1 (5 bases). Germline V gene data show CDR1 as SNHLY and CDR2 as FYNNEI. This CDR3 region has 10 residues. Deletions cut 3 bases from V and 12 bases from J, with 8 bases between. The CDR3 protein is CASSDTGHTF. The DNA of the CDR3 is TGTGCCAGCAGTGACACAGGACACACCTTC.

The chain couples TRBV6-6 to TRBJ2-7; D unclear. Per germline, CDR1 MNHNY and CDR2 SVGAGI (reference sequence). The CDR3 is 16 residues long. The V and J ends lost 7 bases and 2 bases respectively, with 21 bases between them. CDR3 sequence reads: CASIDTESRLPYEQYF. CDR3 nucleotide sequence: TGTGCCAGCATTGATACAGAGTCCCGCTTACCCTACGAGCAGTACTTC.

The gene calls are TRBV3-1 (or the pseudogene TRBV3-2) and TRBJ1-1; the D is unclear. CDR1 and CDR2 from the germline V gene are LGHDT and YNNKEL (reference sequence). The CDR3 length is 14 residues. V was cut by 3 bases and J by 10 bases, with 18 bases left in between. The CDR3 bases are TGTGCCAGCAGCCAGATACAGACGGGGATGGGAGCTTTCTTT. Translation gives CASSQIQTGMGAFF.

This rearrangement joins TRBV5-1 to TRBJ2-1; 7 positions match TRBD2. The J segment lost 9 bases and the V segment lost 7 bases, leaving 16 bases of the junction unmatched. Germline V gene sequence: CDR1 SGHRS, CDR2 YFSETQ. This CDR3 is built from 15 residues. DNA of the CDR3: TGCGCCAGCGAGGGCGGGGGACTGGGGTACGGTGAGCAGTTCTTC. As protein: CASEGGGLGYGEQFF.

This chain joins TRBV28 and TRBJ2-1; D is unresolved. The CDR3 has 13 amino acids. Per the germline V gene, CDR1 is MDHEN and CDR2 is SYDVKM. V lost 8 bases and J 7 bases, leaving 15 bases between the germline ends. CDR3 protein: CASGTGLRNEQFF. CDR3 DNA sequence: TGTGCCAGCGGCACGGGTCTTAGGAATGAGCAGTTCTTC. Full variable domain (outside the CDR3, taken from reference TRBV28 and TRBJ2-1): DVKVTQSSRYLVKRTGEKVFLECVQDMDHENMFWYRQDPGLGLRLIYFSYDVKMKEKGDIPEGYSVSREKKERFSLILESASTNQTSMYLCASGTGLRNEQFFGPGTRLTVL.

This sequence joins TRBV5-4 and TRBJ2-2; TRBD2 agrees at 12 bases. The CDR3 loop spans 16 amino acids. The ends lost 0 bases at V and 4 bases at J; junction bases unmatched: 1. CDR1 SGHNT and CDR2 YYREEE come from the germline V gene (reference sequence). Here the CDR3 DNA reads TGTGCCAGCAGCTTGGGACTAGCGGGAGCCACCGGGGAGCTGTTTTTT. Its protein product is CASSLGLAGATGELFF.

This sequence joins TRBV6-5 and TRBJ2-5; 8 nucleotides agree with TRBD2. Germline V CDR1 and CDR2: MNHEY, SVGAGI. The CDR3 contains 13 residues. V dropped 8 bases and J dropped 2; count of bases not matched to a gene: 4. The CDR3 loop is CASAGGWQETQYF. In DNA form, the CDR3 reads TGTGCCAGCGCGGGGGGATGGCAAGAGACCCAGTACTTC.

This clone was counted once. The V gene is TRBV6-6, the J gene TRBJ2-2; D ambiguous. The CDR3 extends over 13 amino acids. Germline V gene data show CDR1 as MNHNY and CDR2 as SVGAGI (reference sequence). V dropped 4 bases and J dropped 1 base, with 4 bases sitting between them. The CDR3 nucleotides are TGTGCCAGCAGTTTTCAGAACACCGGGGAGCTGTTTTTT. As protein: CASSFQNTGELFF.

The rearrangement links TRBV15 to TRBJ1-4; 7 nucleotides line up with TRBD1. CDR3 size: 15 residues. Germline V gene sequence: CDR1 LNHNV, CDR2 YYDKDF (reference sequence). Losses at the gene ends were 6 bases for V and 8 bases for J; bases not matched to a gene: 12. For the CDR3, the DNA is TGTGCCACCAGACGTTTCGGGACAGTAGGGGAAAAACTGTTTTTT. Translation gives CATRRFGTVGEKLFF.